This TCR beta chain was profiled in a study of blood T cell repertoires in COVID-19. Looking at the study overall: Collection of acute and convalescent COVID-19 samples took place in the United States, Italy and Spain. T cells, B-cell-depleted T cells, or PBMCs supplied cDNA or gDNA.

The V gene's germline CDR1 is SNHLY and CDR2 FYNNEI. V was shortened by 7 bases and J by 2 bases, with 15 bases between the two germline ends. CDR3 size: 15 residues. The authors' processing: Scientists estimated how many nucleated cells there were by amplifying reference gene primers. The protocol was immunoSEQ multiplex PCR, while the TCRdb copy is restricted to in-frame clones and leaves out a portion. V and J calls and clone size are copied from that table; D and trimming were computed from the DNA. Counted here are roughly 570,000 clones, roughly nine tenths occurring once; the ten biggest clones make up 7.8%. Seattle patients were enrolled while actively infected and followed longitudinally.

The receptor comes from a woman aged 45-65 years with COVID-19, enrolled during active disease. The chain combines TRBV2 with TRBJ2-1, with unresolved D. Sample: peripheral blood. This chain's CDR3 is CASTLTTQPYNEQFF. CDR3 DNA: TGTGCCAGCACCTTGACAACACAACCCTACAATGAGCAGTTCTTC.